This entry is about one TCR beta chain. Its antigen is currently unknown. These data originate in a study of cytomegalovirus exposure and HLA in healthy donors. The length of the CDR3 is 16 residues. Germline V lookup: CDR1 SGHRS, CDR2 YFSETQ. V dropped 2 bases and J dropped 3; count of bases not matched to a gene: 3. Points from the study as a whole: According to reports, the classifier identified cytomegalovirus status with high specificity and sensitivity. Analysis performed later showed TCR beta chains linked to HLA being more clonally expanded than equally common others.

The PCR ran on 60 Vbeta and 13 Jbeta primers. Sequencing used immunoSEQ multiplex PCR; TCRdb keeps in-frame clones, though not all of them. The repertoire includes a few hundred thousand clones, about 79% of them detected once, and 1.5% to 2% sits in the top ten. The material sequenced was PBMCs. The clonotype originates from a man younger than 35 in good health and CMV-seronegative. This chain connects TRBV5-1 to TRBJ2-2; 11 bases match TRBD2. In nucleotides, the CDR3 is TGCGCCAGCAGCTTTAGCGGGGGGGCCGACACCGGGGAGCTGTTTTTT. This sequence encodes CASSFSGGADTGELFF.